Below, 28 T cell receptor beta chains from the same sample are listed, as sequenced in a study of breast tumors, draining lymph nodes, adjacent tissues. TCRdb independently ran MiXCR on the multiplex PCR reads; one entry per CDR3 protein. The sample holds 140,000 or so distinct CDR3 sequences, 30% to 35% seen once. Breast cancer patients provided tissue from their axillary draining lymph nodes. Material for sequencing was axillary lymph node tissue. The receptors stem from a female donor with breast cancer. Some clones in this sample may be carry-over from other donors' samples.

This clonotype has only one observation. This chain links TRBV19 with TRBJ1-5, with 10 bases lining up with TRBD1. The CDR3 extends over 15 amino acids. The germline gives CDR1 LNHDA, CDR2 SQIVND (reference sequence). The CDR3: CARVSGTGGNQPQHF. The CDR3, as DNA: TGTGCTAGAGTCTCCGGGACAGGGGGCAATCAGCCCCAGCATTTT.

About this clonotype itself: A read error is possible here, since a much larger clone lies one base away. The J gene is TRBJ2-6, the V gene TRBV11-1; D is undetermined. The germline CDR1 and CDR2 sequences are SGHAT and FQDESV (reference sequence). The CDR3 runs 19 residues. The V end was cut by 7 bases, the J end by 0 bases, with 22 bases between. The CDR3 sequence is CASTSFGRASGSGANVLTF. The DNA for the CDR3 is TGTGCCAGCACCTCTTTCGGACGGGCGTCAGGCTCTGGGGCCAACGTCCTGACTTTC.

In this sample, this clonotype turned up many times. V and J are TRBV7-6 and TRBJ2-3; unclear D gene. From germline, CDR1 is SGHVS and CDR2 FNYEAQ. The V end lost 2 bases, the J end lost 0 bases, and 3 bases lay between the germline ends. The CDR3 length is 13 residues. In DNA form, the CDR3 reads TGTGCCAGCAGCTTAATTAGCACAGATACGCAGTATTTT. This codes for CASSLISTDTQYF.

This clonotype was recorded at least ten times. This rearrangement joins TRBV2 to TRBJ1-6, with 9 positions matching TRBD1. This CDR3 contains 15 residues. V lost 6 bases to trimming and J lost 7 bases; unmatched junction nucleotides: 7. Germline lookup yields CDR1 SNHLY and CDR2 FYNNEI. CDR3 coding DNA: TGTGCCAGCAGGGAACAGGGGGCGCGAAATTCACCCCTCCACTTT. It codes for CASREQGARNSPLHF.

As concerns this clonotype: One junction end does not reproduce the germline sequence, and a read error may be involved. The rearrangement links TRBV7-2 to TRBJ2-5; D gene unclear. Per the germline V gene, CDR1 is SGHTA and CDR2 is FQGNSA. This CDR3 comprises 14 residues. CDR3 amino acids: CASSFDQDQETQCF. CDR3 sequence (DNA): TGCGCCAGCAGCTTCGACCAGGACCAAGAGACCCAGTGCTTC.

V and J are TRBV20-1 and TRBJ1-6, with a tentative D call TRBD1 (6 bases). This CDR3 is built from 16 residues. The germline V gene has CDR1 DFQATT and CDR2 SNEGSKA (reference sequence). V lost 0 bases and J lost 9, with 18 bases in between. This CDR3 reads CSARDSRGGSISPLHF. CDR3 bases: TGCAGTGCTAGAGATTCGAGAGGGGGATCTATTTCACCCCTCCACTTT.

J is TRBJ1-1 and V is TRBV10-3; D not certain. V was trimmed by 5 bases and J by 1 base, leaving 20 bases between them. The CDR3 consists of 17 residues. The germline V gene encodes CDR1 ENHRY and CDR2 SYGVKD. CDR3 region: CAISHPLAPGRNTEAFF. Written as DNA, the CDR3 is TGTGCCATCAGTCACCCCCTTGCGCCCGGTAGGAACACTGAAGCTTTCTTT.

There are a few counts of this clonotype. The rearrangement joins TRBV12-3 or TRBV12-4 to TRBJ2-6; 10 bases align to TRBD1. The CDR3 covers 15 residues. V lost 6 bases, J lost 3 bases, and 2 bases stayed unmatched. The CDR3 is CASRGQGYGANVLTF. The CDR3 DNA sequence: TGTGCCAGCAGGGGACAGGGGTATGGGGCCAACGTCCTGACTTTC.

In its sample, this clonotype was seen many times. CDR3 residues: CASSVDRENQPQHF. The CDR3 DNA follows: TGCGCCAGCAGCGTTGACAGGGAGAATCAGCCCCAGCATTTT. The rearrangement joins TRBV5-1 to TRBJ1-5; 7 bases are a match to TRBD1. The ends lost 4 bases at V and 4 bases at J; junction bases unmatched: 5. Germline CDR1 is SGHRS and CDR2 is YFSETQ. This CDR3 spans 14 amino acids.

This clonotype appeared many times. V is TRBV7-2 and J is TRBJ1-2; 7 bases fit TRBD1. Trimming took 5 bases from V and 7 from J; bases not matched to a gene: 13. Germline V CDR1 and CDR2: SGHTA, FQGNSA. The CDR3 extends over 15 amino acids. CDR3 sequence (DNA): TGTGCCAGCAGCAATCGACAGGGTGGGTTTCTTGGCTACACCTTC. It encodes CASSNRQGGFLGYTF.

This clonotype has a count of ten or more. The chain couples TRBV28 to TRBJ2-7, with 12 bases identical to TRBD2. This CDR3 has 17 residues. Germline CDR1 reads MDHEN; CDR2 reads SYDVKM. V lost 6 bases and J lost 0; bases outside the gene matches: 9. The CDR3 coding sequence is TGTGCCAGCAGCAGAAGACTAGCGGGGGACAGCTCCTACGAGCAGTACTTC. This codes for CASSRRLAGDSSYEQYF.

Points on this clonotype: A much larger clone sits a single nucleotide away, making a read error possible. The chain links TRBV6-5 to TRBJ1-2, with D uncertain. Germline CDR1 and CDR2: MNHEY and SVGAGI. The CDR3 length is 14 residues. The CDR3 is CASSQDGGGYGYSF. The CDR3, as DNA: TGTGCCAGCAGCCAGGACGGCGGTGGGTATGGCTACTCCTTC.

This clonotype has more than one count but fewer than ten. The chain combines TRBV6-1 with TRBJ2-5, with D possibly matching TRBD1 (6 bases). Germline CDR1 is MNHNS and CDR2 is SASEGT. Trimming cost V 5 bases and J 0 bases, with 16 bases left between them. This CDR3 is built from 16 residues. CDR3: CASSYPWGLNQETQYF. CDR3 sequence (DNA): TGTGCCAGCAGTTACCCCTGGGGGCTAAACCAAGAGACCCAGTACTTC.

The sample holds one count of this clonotype. The V call is TRBV20-1, the J call TRBJ2-3; TRBD2 aligns across 7 bases. The V gene end was trimmed by 1 base and the J gene end by 1 base; junction bases not matched to a gene: 2. The germline gives CDR1 DFQATT, CDR2 SNEGSKA (reference sequence). The CDR3 totals 14 residues. CDR3 sequence reads: CSARGEGRTDTQYF. The DNA of the CDR3 is TGCAGTGCTAGAGGGGAGGGACGCACAGATACGCAGTATTTT.

The V gene is TRBV7-8, the J gene TRBJ1-1; D remains ambiguous. The CDR3 contains 14 residues. With 0 bases removed from V and 1 base from J, the gap between germline ends came to 6 bases. Germline loops: CDR1 SGHVS, CDR2 FQNEAQ. This chain's CDR3 is CASSLAKGNTEAFF. In DNA form, the CDR3 reads TGTGCCAGCAGCTTAGCGAAGGGGAACACTGAAGCTTTCTTT.

This clonotype showed up many times. The chain is built from TRBV7-3 and TRBJ2-6; no definite D call. V was cut by 3 bases and J by 0 bases, with 12 bases left in between. The CDR3 is 17 residues long. In germline, CDR1 is SGHTA, CDR2 FQGTGA. Written as DNA, the CDR3 is TGTGCCAGCAGCTTGCAGGATCTGAGCTCTGGGGCCAACGTCCTGACTTTC. Encoded protein: CASSLQDLSSGANVLTF. Complete variable domain (other parts from reference TRBV7-3 and TRBJ2-6): GAGVSQTPSNKVTEKGKYVELRCDPISGHTALYWYRQSLGQGPEFLIYFQGTGAADDSGLPNDRFFAVRPEGSVSTLKIQRTERGDSAVYLCASSLQDLSSGANVLTFGAGSRLTVL.

Many counts were recorded for this clonotype. The CDR3, as DNA: TGTGCCAGCAGCCGAGGACAGGGGGAGATCCAAGAGACCCAGTACTTC. Translation gives CASSRGQGEIQETQYF. The rearrangement links TRBV6-6 to TRBJ2-5, with 10 bases lining up with TRBD1. There are 16 residues in the CDR3. The V and J ends lost 6 bases and 1 base, in that order; junction bases with no gene match: 8. Germline V gene data show CDR1 as MNHNY and CDR2 as SVGAGI (reference sequence).

This clonotype was detected many times. This chain uses TRBV11-2 with TRBJ1-2, with TRBD1 matching over 7 bases. The V gene end was trimmed by 0 bases and the J gene end by 4 bases; junction bases not matched to a gene: 2. Germline lookup yields CDR1 SGHAT and CDR2 FQNNGV. The CDR3 consists of 14 residues. The CDR3 region is CASSLDRGGYGYTF. The CDR3 DNA reads TGTGCCAGCAGCTTAGACAGGGGGGGCTATGGCTACACCTTC.

The J gene is TRBJ1-1, the V gene TRBV2; D call uncertain. CDR1 is SNHLY, CDR2 FYNNEI, per germline. Between the trimmed V and J ends, which lost 1 base and 0 bases, there was a span of 3 bases. The CDR3 is 13 residues long. The CDR3 bases are TGTGCCAGCAGTGAAGGCATGAACACTGAAGCTTTCTTT. Protein product: CASSEGMNTEAFF.

This clonotype was found many times. The chain is built from TRBV19 and TRBJ2-2, with D tentatively TRBD1 (5 bases). V gave up 5 bases and J gave up 0 bases, with 7 bases separating them. Germline assignment: CDR1 LNHDA and CDR2 SQIVND (reference sequence). The CDR3 is 14 amino acids. The CDR3 region has the DNA TGTGCCAGTAGTGCACAGGCGAACACCGGGGAGCTGTTTTTT. Translating gives CASSAQANTGELFF.

This clonotype was seen many times. The rearrangement links TRBV19 to TRBJ1-5, with D possibly being TRBD1 (5 bases). The CDR3 extends over 13 amino acids. Trimming pared 7 bases from V and 4 bases from J, leaving 11 bases between. From germline, CDR1 is LNHDA and CDR2 SQIVND (reference sequence). The CDR3 spells CASNDSPNQPQHF. The CDR3 region has the DNA TGTGCCAGTAACGACAGCCCAAATCAGCCCCAGCATTTT.

This rearrangement joins TRBV6-1 to TRBJ1-6; possibly TRBD1 for D (5 bases). Germline values: CDR1 MNHNS, CDR2 SASEGT. With 11 bases removed from V and 9 bases from J, the gap between germline ends came to 20 bases. The CDR3 loop spans 14 amino acids. The CDR3 DNA follows: TGTGCCGCAGTCCGGGGTCATGGGGGTTCACCCCTCCACTTT. It is translated as CAAVRGHGGSPLHF.

The chain carries TRBV7-9 and TRBJ2-7, with a tentative D call TRBD1 (6 bases). CDR1 is SEHNR and CDR2 is FQNEAQ in the germline V gene (reference sequence). CDR3 length: 14 residues. Trimming took off 5 bases at V and 2 bases at J, with 13 bases between the two ends. CDR3 amino acids: CASSHAQGTYEQYF. The DNA for the CDR3 is TGTGCCAGCAGCCATGCTCAGGGGACCTACGAGCAGTACTTC.

As regards this clonotype: A much larger clone lies one base from this, so it may be a read error. V usage is TRBV11-1 and J usage is TRBJ2-2, with 11 bases identical to TRBD2. This CDR3 spans 23 amino acids. Germline CDR1 reads SGHAT; CDR2 reads FQDESV (reference sequence). CDR3 region: CASSFLGGQLAGAQTHGSGEPFF. CDR3 in DNA: TGTGCCAGCAGCTTCTTGGGTGGCCAACTAGCGGGGGCCCAAACACATGGGTCCGGGGAGCCGTTTTTT.

This clonotype was picked up many times. The genes are TRBV12-3 or TRBV12-4 and TRBJ2-5; D ambiguous. The CDR3 has 13 residues. V was cut by 6 bases and J by 5 bases, with 13 bases left in between. The CDR3 region has the DNA TGTGCCAGCAGGTCGGATCGAAGGGAGACCCAGTACTTC. Protein sequence: CASRSDRRETQYF.

This clonotype was counted many times. The genes are TRBV4-1 and TRBJ2-1; 7 bases are shared with TRBD2. This CDR3 has 17 amino acids. From germline, CDR1 is MGHRA and CDR2 YSYEKL. Unmatched junction bases numbered 8, after V lost 3 bases and J lost 0 bases. The CDR3: CASSQVFGGGSYNEQFF. The CDR3 coding sequence is TGCGCCAGCAGCCAGGTTTTTGGGGGGGGCTCCTACAATGAGCAGTTCTTC.

This clonotype was seen many times. The chain links TRBV19 to TRBJ2-5; 8 bases are shared with TRBD2. Germline CDR1 reads LNHDA; CDR2 reads SQIVND (reference sequence). CDR3 size: 17 residues. After removal of 2 bases from V and 2 bases from J, the junction contained 10 bases not matched to a gene. The CDR3 DNA is TGTGCCAGTAGTATACTTTGGGCCCAGCGGGGGCAAGAGACCCAGTACTTC. It encodes CASSILWAQRGQETQYF.

This clonotype showed up just a few times. The CDR3 protein is CASSLRDGSSYEQYF. CDR3 DNA: TGTGCCAGCAGTCTCCGGGACGGCAGCTCCTACGAGCAGTACTTC. V gene TRBV6-1 combines with J gene TRBJ2-7; D assignment may be TRBD1 or TRBD2 (5 bases each). The CDR3 is 15 residues long. The V gene's germline CDR1 is MNHNS and CDR2 SASEGT. V lost 5 bases and J 0 bases, leaving 14 bases between the germline ends.